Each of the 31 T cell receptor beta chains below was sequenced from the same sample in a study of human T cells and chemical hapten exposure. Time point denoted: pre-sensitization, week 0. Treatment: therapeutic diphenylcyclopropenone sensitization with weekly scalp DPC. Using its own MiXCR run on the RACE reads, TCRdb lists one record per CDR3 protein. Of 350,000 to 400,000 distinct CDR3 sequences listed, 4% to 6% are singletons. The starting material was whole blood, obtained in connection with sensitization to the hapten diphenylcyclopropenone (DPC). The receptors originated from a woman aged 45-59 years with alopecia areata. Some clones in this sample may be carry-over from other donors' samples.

CDR3 protein: CASKPDGYYGYTF. DNA of the CDR3: TGTGCCAGCAAACCGGACGGCTACTATGGCTACACCTTC. The rearrangement joins TRBV21-1 to TRBJ1-2. TRBV21-1 is shown as a pseudogene. This CDR3 is built from 13 residues.

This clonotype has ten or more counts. The CDR3 reads CATSEGGTTDTQYF. CDR3 in DNA: TGTGCCACCAGTGAAGGGGGGACCACAGATACGCAGTATTTT. V and J are TRBV24-1 and TRBJ2-3; either TRBD1 or TRBD2 may fit D (6 bases each). V lost 4 bases to trimming and J lost 2 bases, with 9 bases between them. The CDR3 has 14 residues. Per germline, CDR1 KGHDR and CDR2 SFDVKD.

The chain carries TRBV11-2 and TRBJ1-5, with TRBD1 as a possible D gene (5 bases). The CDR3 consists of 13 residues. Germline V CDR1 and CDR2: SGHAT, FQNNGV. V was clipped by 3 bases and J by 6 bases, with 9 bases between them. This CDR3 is CASSFREGQPQHF. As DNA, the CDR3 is TGTGCCAGCAGCTTCAGGGAGGGTCAGCCCCAGCATTTT.

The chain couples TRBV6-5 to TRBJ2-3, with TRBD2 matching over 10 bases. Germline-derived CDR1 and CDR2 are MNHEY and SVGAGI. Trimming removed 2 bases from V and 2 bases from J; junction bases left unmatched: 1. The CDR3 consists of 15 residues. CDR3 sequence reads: CASSYTSGDTDTQYF. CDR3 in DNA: TGTGCCAGCAGTTACACTAGCGGGGACACAGATACGCAGTATTTT.

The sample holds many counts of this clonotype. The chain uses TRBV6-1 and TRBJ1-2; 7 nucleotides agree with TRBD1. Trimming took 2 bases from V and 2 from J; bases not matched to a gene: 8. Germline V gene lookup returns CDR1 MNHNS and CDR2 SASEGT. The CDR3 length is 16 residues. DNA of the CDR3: TGTGCCAGCAGTGAACCTTATAAGGACAGGAACTATGGCTACACCTTC. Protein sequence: CASSEPYKDRNYGYTF.

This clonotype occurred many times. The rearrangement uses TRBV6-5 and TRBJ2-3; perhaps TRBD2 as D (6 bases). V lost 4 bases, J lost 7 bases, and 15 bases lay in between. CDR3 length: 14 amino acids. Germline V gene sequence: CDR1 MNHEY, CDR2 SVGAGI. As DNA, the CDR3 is TGTGCCAGCAGTTCTGAGACTAGTTTATATACGCAGTATTTT. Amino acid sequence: CASSSETSLYTQYF.

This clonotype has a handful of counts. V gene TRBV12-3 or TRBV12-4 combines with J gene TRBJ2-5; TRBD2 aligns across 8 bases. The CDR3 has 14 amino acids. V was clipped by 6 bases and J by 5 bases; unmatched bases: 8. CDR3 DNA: TGTGCCAGCAGACCCGGACTAGCAGGGGAGACCCAGTACTTC. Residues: CASRPGLAGETQYF.

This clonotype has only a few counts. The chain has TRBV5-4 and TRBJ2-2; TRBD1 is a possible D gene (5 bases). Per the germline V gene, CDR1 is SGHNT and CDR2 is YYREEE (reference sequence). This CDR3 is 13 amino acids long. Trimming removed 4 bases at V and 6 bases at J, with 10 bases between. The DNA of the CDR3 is TGTGCCAGCAGCCCGGACAACTCCGGGGAGCTGTTTTTT. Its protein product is CASSPDNSGELFF. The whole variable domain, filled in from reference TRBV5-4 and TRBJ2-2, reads ETGVTQSPTHLIKTRGQQVTLRCSSQSGHNTVSWYQQALGQGPQFIFQYYREEENGRGNFPPRFSGLQFPNYSSELNVNALELDDSALYLCASSPDNSGELFFGEGSRLTVL.

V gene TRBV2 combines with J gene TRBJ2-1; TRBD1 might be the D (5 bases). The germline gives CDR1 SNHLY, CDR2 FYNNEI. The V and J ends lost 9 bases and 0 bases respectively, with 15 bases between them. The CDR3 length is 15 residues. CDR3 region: CASGARGSSYNEQFF. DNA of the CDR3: TGTGCCAGTGGAGCAAGGGGAAGCTCCTACAATGAGCAGTTCTTC.

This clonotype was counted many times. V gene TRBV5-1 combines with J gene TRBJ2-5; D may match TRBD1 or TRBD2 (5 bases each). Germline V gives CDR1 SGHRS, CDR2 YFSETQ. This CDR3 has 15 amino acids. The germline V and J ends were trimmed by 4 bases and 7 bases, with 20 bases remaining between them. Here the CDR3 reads CASSPLGVEEGTQYF. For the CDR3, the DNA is TGCGCCAGCAGCCCCCTGGGGGTAGAGGAAGGGACCCAGTACTTC.

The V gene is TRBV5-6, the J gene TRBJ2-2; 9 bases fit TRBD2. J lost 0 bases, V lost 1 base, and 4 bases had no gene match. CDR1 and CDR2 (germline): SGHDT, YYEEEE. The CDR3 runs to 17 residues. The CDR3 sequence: CASSLSSGTANTGELFF. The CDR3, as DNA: TGTGCCAGCAGCTTGTCTAGCGGGACCGCGAACACCGGGGAGCTGTTTTTT.

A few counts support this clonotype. CDR3: CASSRPGLEQYF. The CDR3 DNA reads as TGTGCCAGCTCTAGACCAGGTTTAGAGCAGTACTTC. This chain connects TRBV6-5 to TRBJ2-7; D gene unclear. The CDR3 is 12 residues long. Germline CDR1 and CDR2: MNHEY and SVGAGI. Trimming stripped 8 bases from V and 7 bases from J, with 15 bases between.

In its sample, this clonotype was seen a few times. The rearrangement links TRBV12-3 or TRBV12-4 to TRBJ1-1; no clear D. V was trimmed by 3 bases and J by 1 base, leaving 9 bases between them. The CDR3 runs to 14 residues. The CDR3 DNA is TGTGCCAGCAGTTTTAGGGCAGGGAACACTGAAGCTTTCTTT. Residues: CASSFRAGNTEAFF.

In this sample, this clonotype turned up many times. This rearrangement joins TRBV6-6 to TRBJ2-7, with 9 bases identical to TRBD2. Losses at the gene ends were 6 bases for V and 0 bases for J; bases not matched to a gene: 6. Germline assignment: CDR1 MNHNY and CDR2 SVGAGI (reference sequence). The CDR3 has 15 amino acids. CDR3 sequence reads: CASRPIAGVSYEQYF. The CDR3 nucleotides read TGTGCCAGCAGACCGATAGCGGGGGTCTCCTACGAGCAGTACTTC.

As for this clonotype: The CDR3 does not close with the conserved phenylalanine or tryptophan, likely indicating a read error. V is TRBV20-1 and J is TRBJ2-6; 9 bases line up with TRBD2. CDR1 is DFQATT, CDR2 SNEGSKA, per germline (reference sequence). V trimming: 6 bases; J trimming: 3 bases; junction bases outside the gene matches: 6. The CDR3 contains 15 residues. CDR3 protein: CSAERGAGGANVLTL. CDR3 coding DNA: TGCAGTGCCGAGCGGGGGGCTGGTGGGGCCAACGTCCTGACTCTC.

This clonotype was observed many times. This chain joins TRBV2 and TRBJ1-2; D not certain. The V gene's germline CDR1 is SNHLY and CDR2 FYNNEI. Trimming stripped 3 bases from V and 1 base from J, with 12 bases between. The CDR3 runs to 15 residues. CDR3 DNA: TGTGCCAGCAGTGAGCAAGGGCAACTTAACTATGGCTACACCTTC. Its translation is CASSEQGQLNYGYTF.

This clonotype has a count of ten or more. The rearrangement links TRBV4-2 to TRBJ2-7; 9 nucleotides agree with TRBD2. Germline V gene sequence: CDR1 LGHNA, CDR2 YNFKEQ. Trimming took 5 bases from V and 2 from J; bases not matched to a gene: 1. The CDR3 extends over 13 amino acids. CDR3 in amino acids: CASSVAGAYEQYF. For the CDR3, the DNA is TGTGCCAGCAGCGTAGCGGGGGCCTACGAGCAGTACTTC.

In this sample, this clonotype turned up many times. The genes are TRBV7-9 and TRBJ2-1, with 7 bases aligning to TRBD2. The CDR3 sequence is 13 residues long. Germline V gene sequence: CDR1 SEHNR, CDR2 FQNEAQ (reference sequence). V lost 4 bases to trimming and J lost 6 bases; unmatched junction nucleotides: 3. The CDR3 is CASSWTGGNEQFF. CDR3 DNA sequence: TGTGCCAGCAGCTGGACGGGGGGCAATGAGCAGTTCTTC. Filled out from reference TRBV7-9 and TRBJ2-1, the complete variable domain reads DTGVSQNPRHKITKRGQNVTFRCDPISEHNRLYWYRQTLGQGPEFLTYFQNEAQLEKSRLLSDRFSAERPKGSFSTLEIQRTEQGDSAMYLCASSWTGGNEQFFGPGTRLTVL.

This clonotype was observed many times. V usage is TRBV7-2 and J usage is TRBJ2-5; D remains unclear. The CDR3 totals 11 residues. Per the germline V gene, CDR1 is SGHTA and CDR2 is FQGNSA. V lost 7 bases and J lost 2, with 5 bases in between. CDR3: CASTKQETQYF. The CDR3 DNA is TGTGCCAGCACCAAACAAGAGACCCAGTACTTC.

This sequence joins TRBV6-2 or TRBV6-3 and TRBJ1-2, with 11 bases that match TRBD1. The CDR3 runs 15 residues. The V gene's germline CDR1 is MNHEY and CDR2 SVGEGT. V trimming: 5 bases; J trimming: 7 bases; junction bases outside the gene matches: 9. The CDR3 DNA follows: TGTGCCAGCAGTGCCGGGACAGGGGGGATCCGTGGCTACACCTTC. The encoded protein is CASSAGTGGIRGYTF.

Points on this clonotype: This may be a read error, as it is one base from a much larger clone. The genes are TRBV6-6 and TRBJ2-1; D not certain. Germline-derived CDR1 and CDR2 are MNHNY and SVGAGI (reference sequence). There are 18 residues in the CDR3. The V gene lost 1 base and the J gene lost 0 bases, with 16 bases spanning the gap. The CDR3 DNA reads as TGTGCCAGCAGTTACTTCGGTCCCTTTGCGGACTCCTACAATGAGCAGTTCTTC. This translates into CASSYFGPFADSYNEQFF.

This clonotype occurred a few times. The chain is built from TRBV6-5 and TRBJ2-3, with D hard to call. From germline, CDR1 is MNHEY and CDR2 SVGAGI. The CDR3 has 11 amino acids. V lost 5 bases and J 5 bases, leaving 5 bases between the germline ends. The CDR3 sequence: CASSGQDTQYF. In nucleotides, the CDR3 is TGTGCCAGCAGTGGGCAAGATACGCAGTATTTT.

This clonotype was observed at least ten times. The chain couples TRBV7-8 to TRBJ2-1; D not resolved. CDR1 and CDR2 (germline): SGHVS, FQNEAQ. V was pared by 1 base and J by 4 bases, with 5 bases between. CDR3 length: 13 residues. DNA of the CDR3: TGTGCCAGCAGCTTAGAAAGGTACAATGAGCAGTTCTTC. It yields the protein CASSLERYNEQFF.

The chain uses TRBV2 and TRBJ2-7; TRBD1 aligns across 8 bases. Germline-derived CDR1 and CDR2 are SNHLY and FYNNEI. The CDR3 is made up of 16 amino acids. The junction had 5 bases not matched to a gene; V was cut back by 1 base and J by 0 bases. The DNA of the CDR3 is TGTGCCAGCAGTGAAGAAGGGACAGGACTCTCCTACGAGCAGTACTTC. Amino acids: CASSEEGTGLSYEQYF.

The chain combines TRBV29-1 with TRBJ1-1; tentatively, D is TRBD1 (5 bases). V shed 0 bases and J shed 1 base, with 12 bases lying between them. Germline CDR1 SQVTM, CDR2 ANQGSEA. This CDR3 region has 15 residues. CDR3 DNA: TGCAGCGTTGAAGATCTGGACAACCCGAACACTGAAGCTTTCTTT. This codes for CSVEDLDNPNTEAFF.

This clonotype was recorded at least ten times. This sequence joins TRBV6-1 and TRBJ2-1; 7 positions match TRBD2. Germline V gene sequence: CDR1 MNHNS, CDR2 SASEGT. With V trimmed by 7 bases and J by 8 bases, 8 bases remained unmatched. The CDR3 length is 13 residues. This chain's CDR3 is CASIDSSGDEQFF. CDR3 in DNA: TGTGCCAGCATCGACTCGAGCGGGGATGAGCAGTTCTTC.

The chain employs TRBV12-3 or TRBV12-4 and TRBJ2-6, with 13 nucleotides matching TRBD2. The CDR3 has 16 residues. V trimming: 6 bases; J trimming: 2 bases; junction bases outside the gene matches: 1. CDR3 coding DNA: TGTGCCAGCAGAACTAGCGGGAGGGCTGGGGCCAACGTCCTGACTTTC. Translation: CASRTSGRAGANVLTF.

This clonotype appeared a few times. CDR3 bases: TGTGCCATCAGTGAGGGGGATTACTCCTACAATGAGCAGTTCTTC. Translating it yields CAISEGDYSYNEQFF. This chain connects TRBV10-3 to TRBJ2-1; D is unresolved. The CDR3 extends over 15 amino acids. Deletions cut 2 bases from V and 0 bases from J, with 8 bases between. From germline, CDR1 is ENHRY and CDR2 SYGVKD.

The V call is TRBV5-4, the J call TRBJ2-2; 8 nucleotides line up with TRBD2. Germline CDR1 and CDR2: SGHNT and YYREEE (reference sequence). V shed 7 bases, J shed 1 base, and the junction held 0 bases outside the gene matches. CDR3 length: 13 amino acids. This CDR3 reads CASRGGNTGELFF. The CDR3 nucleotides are TGTGCCAGCCGGGGGGGGAACACCGGGGAGCTGTTTTTT.

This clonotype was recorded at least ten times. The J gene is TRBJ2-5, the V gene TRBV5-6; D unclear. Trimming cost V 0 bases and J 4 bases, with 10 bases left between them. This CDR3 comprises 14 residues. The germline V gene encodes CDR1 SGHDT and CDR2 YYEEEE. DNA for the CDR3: TGTGCCAGCAGCTTGGAAGGAAAGGGAGAGACCCAGTACTTC. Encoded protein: CASSLEGKGETQYF.

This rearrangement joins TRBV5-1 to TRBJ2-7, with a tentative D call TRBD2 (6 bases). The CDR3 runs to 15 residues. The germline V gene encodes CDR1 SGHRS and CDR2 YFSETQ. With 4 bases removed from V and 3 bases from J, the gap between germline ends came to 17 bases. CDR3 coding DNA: TGCGCCAGCAGCAACCCTAGTCTGGGACTCTACGAGCAGTACTTC. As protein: CASSNPSLGLYEQYF.